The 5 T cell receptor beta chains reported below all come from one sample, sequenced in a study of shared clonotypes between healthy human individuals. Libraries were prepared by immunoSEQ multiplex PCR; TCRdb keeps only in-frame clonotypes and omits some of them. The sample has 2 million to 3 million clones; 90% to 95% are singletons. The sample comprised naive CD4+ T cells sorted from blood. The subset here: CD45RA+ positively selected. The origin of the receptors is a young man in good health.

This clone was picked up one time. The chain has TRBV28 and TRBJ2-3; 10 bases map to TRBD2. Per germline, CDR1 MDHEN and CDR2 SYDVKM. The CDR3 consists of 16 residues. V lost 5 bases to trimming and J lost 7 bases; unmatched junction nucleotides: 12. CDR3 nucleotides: TGTGCCAGCAGTCAACCTAGCGGGGGAACATCATATACGCAGTATTTT. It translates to CASSQPSGGTSYTQYF.

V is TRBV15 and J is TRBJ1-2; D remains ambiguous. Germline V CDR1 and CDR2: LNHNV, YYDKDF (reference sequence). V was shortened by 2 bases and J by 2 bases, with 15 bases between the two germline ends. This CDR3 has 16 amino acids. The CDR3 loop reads CATSRRGKDSNYGYTF. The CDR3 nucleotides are TGTGCCACCAGCAGACGGGGAAAGGATTCAAACTATGGCTACACCTTC.

The DNA for the CDR3 is TGTGCCAGCAGTTTGTGGGACAGCAATCAGCCCCAGCATTTT. Residues: CASSLWDSNQPQHF. The chain carries TRBV28 and TRBJ1-5, with a weak D call TRBD1 (5 bases). The germline V and J ends were trimmed by 3 bases and 1 base, with 7 bases remaining between them. Germline values: CDR1 MDHEN, CDR2 SYDVKM. This CDR3 has 14 residues.

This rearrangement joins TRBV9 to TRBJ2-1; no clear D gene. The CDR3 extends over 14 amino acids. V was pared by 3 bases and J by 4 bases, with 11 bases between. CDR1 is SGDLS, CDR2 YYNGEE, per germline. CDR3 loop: CASSDQYPYNEQFF. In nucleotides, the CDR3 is TGTGCCAGCAGCGATCAATATCCGTACAATGAGCAGTTCTTC.

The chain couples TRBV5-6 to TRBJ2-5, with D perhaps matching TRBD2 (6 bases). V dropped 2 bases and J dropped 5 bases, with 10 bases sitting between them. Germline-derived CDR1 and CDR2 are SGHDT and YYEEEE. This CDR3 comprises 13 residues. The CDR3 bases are TGTGCCAGCAGCTTTCTCGCGGGGGAGACCCAGTACTTC. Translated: CASSFLAGETQYF.